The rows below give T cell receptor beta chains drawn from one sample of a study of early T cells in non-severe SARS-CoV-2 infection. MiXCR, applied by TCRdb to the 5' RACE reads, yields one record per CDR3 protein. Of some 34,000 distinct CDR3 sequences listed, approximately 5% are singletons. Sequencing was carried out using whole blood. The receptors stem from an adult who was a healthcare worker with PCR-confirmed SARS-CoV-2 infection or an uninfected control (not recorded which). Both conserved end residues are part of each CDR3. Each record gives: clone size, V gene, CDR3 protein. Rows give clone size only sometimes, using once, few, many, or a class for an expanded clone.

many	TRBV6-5	CASRAGSDTQYF
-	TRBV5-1	CASSLALAGDPQETQYF
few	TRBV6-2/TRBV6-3	CASTAWGGNQPQHF
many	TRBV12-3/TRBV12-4	CASTPGTVYGYTF
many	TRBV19	CASSIDLRRGPTDF
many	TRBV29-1	CSVIKLGAGGRRDTQYF
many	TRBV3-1	CASSNRNTEAFF
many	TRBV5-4	CASSLDLANSYEQYF
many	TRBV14	CASRAGQNTEAFF
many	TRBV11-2	CASSWTGTQETQYF
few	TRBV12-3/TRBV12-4	CASSFPAALGTEAFF
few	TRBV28	CASRGDYNEQFF
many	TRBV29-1	CSVETILAGDIAKNIQYF
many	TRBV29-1	CSVDDLSNTEAFF
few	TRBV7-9	CASSLAQNSGDEQYF
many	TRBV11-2	CASSLQGVGTDTQYF
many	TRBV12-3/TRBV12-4	CASSLVPGQREAFF
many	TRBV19	CASSELSGGGKDTQYF